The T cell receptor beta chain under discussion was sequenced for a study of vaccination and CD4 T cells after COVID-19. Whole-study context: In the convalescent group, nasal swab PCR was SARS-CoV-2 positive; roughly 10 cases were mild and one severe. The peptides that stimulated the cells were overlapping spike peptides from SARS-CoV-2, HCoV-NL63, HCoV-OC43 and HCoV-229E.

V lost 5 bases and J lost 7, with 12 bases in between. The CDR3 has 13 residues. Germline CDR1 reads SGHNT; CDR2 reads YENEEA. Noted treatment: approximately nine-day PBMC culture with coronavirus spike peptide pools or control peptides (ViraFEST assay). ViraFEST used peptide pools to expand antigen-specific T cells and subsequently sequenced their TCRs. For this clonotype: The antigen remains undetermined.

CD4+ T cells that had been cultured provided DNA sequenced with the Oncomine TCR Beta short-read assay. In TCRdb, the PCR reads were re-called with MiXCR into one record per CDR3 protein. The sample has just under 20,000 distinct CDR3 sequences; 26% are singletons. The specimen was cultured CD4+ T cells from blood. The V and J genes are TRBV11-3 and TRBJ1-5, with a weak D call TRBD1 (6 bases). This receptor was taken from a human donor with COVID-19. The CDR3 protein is CASSVQGGQPQHF. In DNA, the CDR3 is TGTGCCAGCAGCGTACAGGGTGGGCAGCCCCAGCATTTT. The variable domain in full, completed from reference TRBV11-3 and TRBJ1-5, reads EAGVVQSPRYKIIEKKQPVAFWCNPISGHNTLYWYLQNLGQGPELLIRYENEEAVDDSQLPKDRFSAERLKGVDSTLKIQPAELGDSAVYLCASSVQGGQPQHFGDGTRLSIL.